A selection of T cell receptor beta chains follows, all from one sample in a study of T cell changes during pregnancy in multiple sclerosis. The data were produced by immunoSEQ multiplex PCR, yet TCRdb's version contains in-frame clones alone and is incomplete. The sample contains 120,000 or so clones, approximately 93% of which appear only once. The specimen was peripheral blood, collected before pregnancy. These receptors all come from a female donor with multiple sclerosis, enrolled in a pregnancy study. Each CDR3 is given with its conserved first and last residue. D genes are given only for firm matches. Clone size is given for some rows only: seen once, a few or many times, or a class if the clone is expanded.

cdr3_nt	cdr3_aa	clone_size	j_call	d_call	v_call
TGTGCCACCGGCGGGACTTACAATGAGCAGTTCTTC	CATGGTYNEQFF	.	TRBJ2-1	.	TRBV19
TGTGCCAGTAGTATTCGTAGCGGGAGAGGAGATACGCAGTATTTT	CASSIRSGRGDTQYF	.	TRBJ2-3	TRBD2	TRBV19
TGTGCCAGCAGCCCGTCGACAGGGGCCGAGAACACTGAAGCTTTCTTT	CASSPSTGAENTEAFF	once	TRBJ1-1	TRBD1	TRBV5-4
TGTGCCATCAGTGAGTCCCTACAGGGGGTGAGGGAAGAGACCCAGTACTTC	CAISESLQGVREETQYF	.	TRBJ2-5	TRBD1	TRBV10-3
TGTGCCAGCAGCGCTGGGACAGGGAAGGAAAAACTGTTTTTT	CASSAGTGKEKLFF	.	TRBJ1-4	TRBD1	TRBV9
TGCGCCAGCAGCTTGGGAGCGGCCCAGTTCGGCGAGCAGTACTTC	CASSLGAAQFGEQYF	.	TRBJ2-7	.	TRBV5-1
TGTGCCAGCAGCCAAACGGCAGGCAACAAGGACGAGCAGTACTTC	CASSQTAGNKDEQYF	.	TRBJ2-7	.	TRBV7-6
TGCGCCAGCAGCTCGGGACTAGCGGTCACAGATACGCAGTATTTT	CASSSGLAVTDTQYF	once	TRBJ2-3	TRBD2	TRBV5-1
TGTGCCAGCACCCCCTCTAGGTTATGGCCCTACGAGCAGTACTTC	CASTPSRLWPYEQYF	.	TRBJ2-7	.	TRBV6-7
TGTGCCAGCAGCGTGGGGGGGACAGGGGCGGAGACCCAGTACTTC	CASSVGGTGAETQYF	.	TRBJ2-5	TRBD1	TRBV9
TGTGCAAGTCGCTTAAGGCCAACTAGCGGAGGGTTGAGCTCCTACAATGAGCAGTTCTTC	CASRLRPTSGGLSSYNEQFF	.	TRBJ2-1	.	TRBV12-2
TGTGCCAGCAGCCTGAATATCCGGGACACTCGAAGCTCGGGAAACACCATATATTTT	CASSLNIRDTRSSGNTIYF	.	TRBJ1-3	.	TRBV11-2
TGTGCCAGCACCCTGGGGACAGGGTGGGAAGTATATGGTGGCTACACCTTC	CASTLGTGWEVYGGYTF	.	TRBJ1-2	TRBD1	TRBV28
TGTGCCAGCAGCCCACAGGGGGGACTATACTATGGCTACACCTTC	CASSPQGGLYYGYTF	.	TRBJ1-2	TRBD1	TRBV14
TGTGCCAGCTCGCAGAATCCTAGCGCAAATGAGCAGTTCTTC	CASSQNPSANEQFF	.	TRBJ2-1	.	TRBV18
TGTGCCAGCAGCCAAGGTCCCAGCGGGAGTATTACAGATACGCAGTATTTT	CASSQGPSGSITDTQYF	.	TRBJ2-3	TRBD2	TRBV4-2
TGTGCCAGCAGCCGTGGGGGGAATCAGCCCCAGCATTTT	CASSRGGNQPQHF	.	TRBJ1-5	.	TRBV2
TGTGCCAGCTCACCAGTCGGGGGGATCTATGGCTACACCTTC	CASSPVGGIYGYTF	.	TRBJ1-2	.	TRBV18
TGTGCCAGCAGCATGGCAGGGTCCGGGGAGACCCAGTACTTC	CASSMAGSGETQYF	.	TRBJ2-5	.	TRBV5-4
TGCGCCAGCAGCCAAGCCGCGGCGGGAGTAGGAAATGAGCAGTTCTTC	CASSQAAAGVGNEQFF	.	TRBJ2-1	TRBD2	TRBV4-1